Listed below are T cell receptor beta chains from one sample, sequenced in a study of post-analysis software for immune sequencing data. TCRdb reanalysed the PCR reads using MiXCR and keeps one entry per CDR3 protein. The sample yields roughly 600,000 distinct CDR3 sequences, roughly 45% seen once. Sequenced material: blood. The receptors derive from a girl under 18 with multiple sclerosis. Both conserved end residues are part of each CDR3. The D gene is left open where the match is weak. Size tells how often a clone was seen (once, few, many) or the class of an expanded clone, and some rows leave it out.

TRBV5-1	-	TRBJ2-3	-	CASSLQGPLQADTQYF	TGCGCCAGCAGCCTCCAAGGGCCCCTCCAGGCAGATACGCAGTATTTT
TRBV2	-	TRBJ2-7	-	CASRWLAQQYF	TGTGCCAGCCGTTGGCTAGCCCAGCAGTACTTC
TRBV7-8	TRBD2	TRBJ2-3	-	CASSLGSSGRAMDTQYF	TGTGCCAGCAGCTTAGGGTCTAGCGGGCGAGCGATGGATACGCAGTATTTT
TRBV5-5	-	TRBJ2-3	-	CASSYLGGTDTQYF	TGTGCCAGCAGCTACTTGGGGGGCACAGATACGCAGTATTTT
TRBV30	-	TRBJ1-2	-	CAWSRWGGYTF	TGTGCCTGGAGTCGATGGGGCGGCTACACCTTC
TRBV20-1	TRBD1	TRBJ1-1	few	CSACKGASISEAFF	TGCAGTGCTTGTAAGGGGGCTTCGATCTCTGAAGCTTTCTTT
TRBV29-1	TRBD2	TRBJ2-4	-	CSVRLLAGPVVKNIQYF	TGCAGCGTTAGATTACTAGCGGGACCTGTAGTCAAAAACATTCAGTACTTC
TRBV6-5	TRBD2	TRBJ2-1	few	CASSIAGGYNEQFF	TGTGCCAGCAGTATAGCGGGGGGCTACAATGAGCAGTTCTTC
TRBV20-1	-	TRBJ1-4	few	CSANSPGLANEKLFF	TGCAGTGCAAATTCCCCGGGACTCGCTAATGAAAAACTGTTTTTT
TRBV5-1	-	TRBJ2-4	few	CASSLEGTKNIQYF	TGCGCCAGCAGCTTGGAGGGGACCAAAAACATTCAGTACTTC
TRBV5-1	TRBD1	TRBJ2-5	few	CASSSDRGEFNPLEETQYF	TGCGCCAGCAGTTCGGACAGGGGGGAGTTTAACCCATTGGAAGAGACCCAGTACTTC
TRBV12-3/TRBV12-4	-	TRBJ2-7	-	CASSLGVRAAGSYEQYF	TGTGCCAGCAGTTTAGGGGTCCGGGCGGCCGGTTCCTACGAGCAGTACTTC
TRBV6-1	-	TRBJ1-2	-	CASSELLGGREGYTF	TGTGCCAGCAGTGAATTACTTGGGGGTAGGGAAGGCTACACCTTC
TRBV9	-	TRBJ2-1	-	CASSVVRADQQFF	TGTGCCAGCAGCGTAGTCCGGGCGGACCAGCAGTTCTTC
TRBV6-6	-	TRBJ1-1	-	CASSSGVNRAFF	TGTGCCAGCAGTTCAGGGGTGAATCGAGCTTTCTTT
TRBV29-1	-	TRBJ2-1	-	CSVDGRGCSEQFF	TGCAGCGTTGATGGTAGAGGCTGCAGTGAGCAGTTCTTC
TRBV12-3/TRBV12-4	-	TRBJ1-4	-	CASSSPSENEKLFF	TGTGCCAGCAGTTCGCCGAGCGAAAATGAAAAACTGTTTTTT
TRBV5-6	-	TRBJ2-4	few	CASSFVGDPENIQYF	TGTGCCAGCAGCTTTGTCGGGGATCCGGAAAACATTCAGTACTTC
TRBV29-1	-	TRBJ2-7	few	CSVVTRSYEQYF	TGCAGCGTTGTGACACGCTCCTACGAGCAGTACTTC
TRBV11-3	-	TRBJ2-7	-	CASSLRVAESYEQYF	TGTGCCAGCAGCTTAAGGGTAGCGGAATCCTACGAGCAGTACTTC
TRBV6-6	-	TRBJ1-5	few	CAGGGQPQHF	TGTGCCGGGGGGGGCCAGCCCCAGCATTTT
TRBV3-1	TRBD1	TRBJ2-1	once	CASSLRQGAVEQFF	TGTGCCAGCAGCTTAAGACAGGGGGCAGTTGAGCAGTTCTTC